This T cell receptor (beta chain) was sequenced during a study of blood T cell repertoires in COVID-19. Turning to the study itself: Sources were T cells, B-cell-depleted T cells, or PBMCs; the material itself was cDNA or gDNA.

This table comes from immunoSEQ multiplex PCR, and its TCRdb copy is limited to in-frame clones, with some not included. The table lists approximately 4,000 clones, roughly 87% of them singletons. The CDR3 contains 14 residues. V gave up 2 bases and J gave up 4 bases; unmatched junction bases: 0. Germline lookup yields CDR1 SGDLS and CDR2 YYNGEE. The sequence derives from an older woman with active COVID-19. The gene calls are TRBV9 and TRBJ1-5; 10 nucleotides line up with TRBD1. Sequencing was performed on peripheral blood. CDR3 sequence reads: CASSVGQGNQPQHF. Written as DNA, the CDR3 is TGTGCCAGCAGCGTGGGACAGGGGAATCAGCCCCAGCATTTT.